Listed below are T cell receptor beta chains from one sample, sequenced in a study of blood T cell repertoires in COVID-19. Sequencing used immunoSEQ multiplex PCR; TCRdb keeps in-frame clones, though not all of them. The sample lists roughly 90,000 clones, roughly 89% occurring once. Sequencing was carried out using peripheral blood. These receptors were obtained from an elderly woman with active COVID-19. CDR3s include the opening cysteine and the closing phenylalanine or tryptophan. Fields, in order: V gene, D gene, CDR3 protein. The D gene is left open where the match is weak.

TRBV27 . CASSWGTTTYNEQFF
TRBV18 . CASSPRGNEQYF
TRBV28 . CASRYTNSPLHF
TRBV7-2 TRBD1 CASARTGVTNEKLFF
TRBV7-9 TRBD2 CASSLRLAGDTQYF
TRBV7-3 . CASSLGGFNQPQHF
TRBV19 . CASSIPRGPGHF
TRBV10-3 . CAISESTRPSETQYF
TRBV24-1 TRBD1 CATSGRGPGGSYEQYF
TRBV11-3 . CASSPSWNTEAFF
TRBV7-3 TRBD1 CASSPGTGGEQFF
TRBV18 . CASSPTGERAEAFF
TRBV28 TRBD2 CASSLSSGRRSGANVLTF
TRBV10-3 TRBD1 CAITAGTGAFSGANVLTF
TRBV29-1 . CSVRDHLPYGYTF
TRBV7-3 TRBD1 CASSLNRGTEAFF
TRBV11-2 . CASSSLERGITEAFF
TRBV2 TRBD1 CASGTGRERWYGYTF
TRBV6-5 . CASTPGPNYPYEQYF
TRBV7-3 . CASSPGYQETQYF
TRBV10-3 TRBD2 CAISESFGRADSGRVRTGELFF
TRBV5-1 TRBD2 CASSLVLAGEVGELFF
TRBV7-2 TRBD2 CASSLTSRTRYPGELFF
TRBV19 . CASSILGGLGSNQPQHF
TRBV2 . CASRALRGIETQYF
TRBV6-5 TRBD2 CASLAGTTQETQYF
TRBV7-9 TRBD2 CASSLARWLAGDEDTQYF
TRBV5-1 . CASSWGPGGNEQFF
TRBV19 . CASSPPGASTDTQYF
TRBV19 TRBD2 CASSTQAHTLGGYEQYF
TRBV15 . CATSRVRPGVTDTQYF
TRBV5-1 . CASSLAGVGGSEKLFF
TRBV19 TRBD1 CASSWDRGSEQFF
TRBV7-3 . CASSRDRGYNEQFF
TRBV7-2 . CASSLRGEIALYF
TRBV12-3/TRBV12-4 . CASGIQGNYGYTF
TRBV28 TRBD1 CASSLTRGHNSPLHF
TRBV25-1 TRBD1 CASHPGQATGELFF
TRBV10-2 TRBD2 CASVALAGNFEQFF
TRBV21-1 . CASSIHSGRLGNEQFF
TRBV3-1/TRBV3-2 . CASSRDTNF